This is a list of T cell receptor beta chains from one sample in a study of OX40 agonist ivuxolimab in advanced cancers. Sequencing was performed with immunoSEQ multiplex PCR; in TCRdb, only in-frame clones are kept and a portion is missing. This repertoire shows tens of thousands of clones, around 87% found once; its top ten account for under 40%. The sample here was CD4+ or CD8+ T cells sorted from blood, taken in a trial of the OX40 agonist ivuxolimab. All receptors come from an adult with an advanced solid tumor such as melanoma, head and neck, liver or kidney cancer. Each CDR3 is given with its conserved first and last residue. The D gene is left open where the match is weak. Clone sizes are given selectively: once, few, many, or a class where the clone is expanded.

j_call,cdr3_length,clone_size,v_call,d_call,cdr3_aa,cdr3_nt
TRBJ1-2,15,-,TRBV6-1,TRBD1,CASSDAQGAQYGYTF,TGTGCCAGCAGTGACGCACAGGGGGCGCAATATGGCTACACCTTC
TRBJ2-7,15,-,TRBV4-1,TRBD1,CASSSPGRGTYEQYF,TGCGCCAGCAGCTCCCCTGGCAGGGGGACCTACGAGCAGTACTTC
TRBJ1-5,13,few,TRBV6-1,-,CASRSQTNQPQHF,TGTGCCAGCAGGAGTCAGACGAACCAGCCCCAGCATTTT
TRBJ2-5,15,once,TRBV19,-,CASSNSGLPRETQYF,TGTGCCAGTAGTAATTCAGGGCTGCCCCGTGAGACCCAGTACTTC
TRBJ2-7,12,-,TRBV6-5,-,CATQGVLYEQYF,TGTGCCACCCAGGGAGTCCTCTACGAGCAGTACTTC
TRBJ2-7,14,-,TRBV7-9,-,CASSRGGTNYEQYF,TGTGCCAGCAGCCGGGGTGGGACCAACTACGAGCAGTACTTC
TRBJ2-7,14,-,TRBV6-4,-,CASSPRDFSYEQYF,TGTGCCAGCAGCCCGCGGGACTTCTCCTACGAGCAGTACTTC
TRBJ2-7,15,-,TRBV6-1,TRBD1,CAIQPGQGISYEQYF,TGTGCCATCCAGCCGGGACAGGGGATATCCTACGAGCAGTACTTC
TRBJ2-7,16,many,TRBV4-1,TRBD2,CASSRGTGTSVYEQYF,TGCGCCAGCAGCAGGGGAACCGGGACTAGCGTGTACGAGCAGTACTTC
TRBJ2-2,15,-,TRBV4-1,TRBD1,CASYPDRADTGELFF,TGCGCCAGCTACCCGGACAGGGCAGACACCGGGGAGCTGTTTTTT
TRBJ1-1,15,-,TRBV6-5,-,CASSWSVRPDTEAFF,TGTGCCAGCAGTTGGTCGGTCAGGCCGGACACTGAAGCTTTCTTT
TRBJ2-5,15,once,TRBV5-4,-,CASSLDSGSQETQYF,TGTGCCAGCAGCTTGGATTCGGGGTCCCAAGAGACCCAGTACTTC
TRBJ2-1,17,-,TRBV4-2,-,CASSRSSDGRAYNEQFF,TGTGCCAGCAGCCGCAGCTCGGATGGAAGGGCCTACAATGAGCAGTTCTTC